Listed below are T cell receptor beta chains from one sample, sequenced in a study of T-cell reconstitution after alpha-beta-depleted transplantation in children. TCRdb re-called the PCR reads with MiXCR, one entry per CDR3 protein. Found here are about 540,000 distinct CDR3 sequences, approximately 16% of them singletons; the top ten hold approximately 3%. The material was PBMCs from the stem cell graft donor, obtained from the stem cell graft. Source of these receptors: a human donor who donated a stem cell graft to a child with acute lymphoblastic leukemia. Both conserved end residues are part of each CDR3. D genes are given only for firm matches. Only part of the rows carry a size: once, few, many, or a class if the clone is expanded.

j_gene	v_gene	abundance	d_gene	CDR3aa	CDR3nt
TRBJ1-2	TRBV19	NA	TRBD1	CASSPTPGGANGYTF	TGTGCCAGTAGTCCAACTCCAGGGGGCGCGAATGGCTACACCTTC
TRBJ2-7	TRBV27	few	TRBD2	CASSTSSGRAGEQYF	TGTGCCAGCAGTACGTCTAGCGGGAGGGCGGGCGAGCAGTACTTC
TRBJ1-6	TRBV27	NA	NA	CASSDRNLVGNSPLHF	TGTGCCAGCAGTGACAGGAACCTTGTTGGTAATTCACCCCTCCACTTT
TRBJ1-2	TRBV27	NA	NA	CASSPDEANYGYTF	TGTGCCAGCAGTCCGGACGAAGCTAACTATGGCTACACCTTC
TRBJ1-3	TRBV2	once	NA	CASGGGYFSGNTIYF	TGTGCCAGCGGAGGCGGCTACTTCTCTGGAAACACCATATATTTT
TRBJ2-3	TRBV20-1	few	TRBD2	CSARDAGGPSDTQYF	TGCAGTGCTAGGGACGCGGGAGGGCCTTCAGATACGCAGTATTTT
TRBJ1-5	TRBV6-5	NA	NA	CASSYSRRVRQPQHF	TGTGCCAGCAGCTACTCCCGCAGGGTCCGACAGCCCCAGCATTTT
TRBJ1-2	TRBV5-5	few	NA	CASSLGQKGYGYTF	TGTGCCAGCAGCTTAGGACAGAAAGGGTATGGCTACACCTTC
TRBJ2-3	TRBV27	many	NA	CASSLLGGRTDTQYF	TGTGCCAGCAGTTTATTAGGCGGACGCACAGATACGCAGTATTTT
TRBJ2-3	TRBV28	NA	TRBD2	CASSSPGSGRTQYF	TGTGCCAGCAGTTCCCCGGGTAGCGGGAGAACGCAGTATTTT
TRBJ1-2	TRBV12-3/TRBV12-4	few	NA	CASSLHAGVPGYTF	TGTGCCAGCAGTTTACACGCAGGGGTGCCTGGCTACACCTTC
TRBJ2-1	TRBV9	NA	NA	CASSVLEDEQFF	TGTGCCAGCAGCGTACTTGAGGATGAGCAGTTCTTC
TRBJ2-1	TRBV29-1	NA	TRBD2	CSVPTSGSLNEQFF	TGCAGCGTCCCAACTAGCGGGAGTCTAAATGAGCAGTTCTTC
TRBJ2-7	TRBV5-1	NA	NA	CASSLVFSEQYF	TGCGCCAGCAGCTTGGTCTTTAGCGAGCAGTACTTC
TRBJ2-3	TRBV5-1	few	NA	CASSLRGLPDTQYF	TGCGCCAGCAGCTTAAGAGGCCTCCCAGATACGCAGTATTTT
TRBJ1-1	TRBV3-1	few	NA	CASSQEGPGAIYEAFF	TGTGCCAGCAGCCAGGAAGGTCCGGGAGCGATATATGAAGCTTTCTTT
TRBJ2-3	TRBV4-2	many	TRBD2	CASSQEPITSGSDTQYF	TGTGCCAGCAGCCAAGAACCGATTACTAGCGGGTCAGATACGCAGTATTTT
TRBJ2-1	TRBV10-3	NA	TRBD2	CAISDPGLAGGAYNEQFF	TGTGCCATCAGTGACCCGGGACTAGCGGGAGGGGCCTACAATGAGCAGTTCTTC
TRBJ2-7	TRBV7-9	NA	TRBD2	CASSTGGVEYF	TGTGCCAGCAGCACCGGGGGGGTCGAGTACTTC
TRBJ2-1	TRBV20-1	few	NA	CSARDSYEQFF	TGCAGTGCTAGGGATAGCTATGAGCAGTTCTTC
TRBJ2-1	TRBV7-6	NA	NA	CASSLGLGQDNEQFF	TGTGCCAGCAGCTTGGGGTTAGGCCAGGACAATGAGCAGTTCTTC
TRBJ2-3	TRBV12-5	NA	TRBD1	CASGLVGDSFAGTQYF	TGTGCTAGTGGTTTGGTAGGGGACAGTTTCGCCGGTACGCAGTATTTT
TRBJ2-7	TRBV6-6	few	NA	CASSGTRTLEQYF	TGTGCCAGCAGTGGTACCCGGACTCTCGAGCAGTACTTC